The 8 T cell receptor beta chains listed next were all sequenced from one sample in a study of T cell changes during pregnancy in multiple sclerosis. Method: immunoSEQ multiplex PCR; TCRdb's copy keeps in-frame clones and lacks some. The sample lists tens of thousands of clones, 91% occurring once. This specimen consisted of peripheral blood, obtained in the third trimester of pregnancy. These receptors were obtained from a female donor in good health, enrolled as a control in a pregnancy study.

This clone was found once. The chain couples TRBV9 to TRBJ1-2; TRBD1 might be the D (5 bases). Trimming pared 8 bases from V and 8 bases from J, leaving 16 bases between. Germline lookup yields CDR1 SGDLS and CDR2 YYNGEE. The CDR3 covers 12 residues. The CDR3 DNA reads TGTGCCAGTAACACTCCCCCAGGGGGCTACACCTTC. Translation: CASNTPPGGYTF.

The chain joins TRBV4-2 to TRBJ1-2; TRBD1 might be the D (5 bases). The CDR3 spans 16 residues. V lost 0 bases to trimming and J lost 3 bases, with 14 bases between them. Germline CDR1 reads LGHNA; CDR2 reads YNFKEQ. The CDR3 DNA sequence: TGTGCCAGCAGCCAAGAAGCGCGGGGGATTCACTATGGCTACACCTTC. Amino acid sequence: CASSQEARGIHYGYTF.

The J gene is TRBJ2-1, the V gene TRBV7-9, with TRBD2 matching over 7 bases. The germline V gene has CDR1 SEHNR and CDR2 FQNEAQ (reference sequence). The CDR3 is 15 residues long. V shed 7 bases, J shed 7 bases, and the junction held 13 bases outside the gene matches. The CDR3 loop reads CASTRRSPLANEQFF. The CDR3 bases are TGTGCCAGCACCCGCCGATCTCCACTAGCGAATGAGCAGTTCTTC.

V usage is TRBV7-2 and J usage is TRBJ1-2; tentative D call: TRBD1 (5 bases). V was cut by 5 bases and J by 7 bases, with 14 bases left in between. The CDR3 totals 13 residues. The germline V gene has CDR1 SGHTA and CDR2 FQGNSA. DNA of the CDR3: TGTGCCAGCAGCCTCGGGTCGCAGGGTGGCTACACCTTC. This encodes CASSLGSQGGYTF. The variable domain in full, completed from reference TRBV7-2 and TRBJ1-2, reads GAGVSQSPSNKVTEKGKDVELRCDPISGHTALYWYRQSLGQGLEFLIYFQGNSAPDKSGLPSDRFSAERTGGSVSTLTIQRTQQEDSAVYLCASSLGSQGGYTFGSGTRLTVV.

DNA of the CDR3: TGTGCCAGCAGCCAAGATTACCTAGCCGTTATAGAGCAGTACTTC. It translates to CASSQDYLAVIEQYF. V and J are TRBV4-2 and TRBJ2-7; D possibly corresponds to TRBD2 (5 bases). The germline V and J ends were trimmed by 0 bases and 7 bases, with 16 bases remaining between them. The CDR3 covers 15 residues. Germline-derived CDR1 and CDR2 are LGHNA and YNFKEQ.

The chain is built from TRBV5-1 and TRBJ1-6, with D possibly TRBD1 on 6 matching bases. This CDR3 spans 14 amino acids. V lost 4 bases to trimming and J lost 9 bases, with 14 bases between them. Germline lookup yields CDR1 SGHRS and CDR2 YFSETQ. The CDR3 sequence: CASSPGGGGSPLHF. CDR3 nucleotide sequence: TGCGCCAGCAGCCCGGGAGGGGGGGGTTCACCCCTCCACTTT.

This chain connects TRBV19 to TRBJ2-6; D gene unclear. CDR1 is LNHDA, CDR2 SQIVND, per germline (reference sequence). The CDR3 is 16 amino acids. V lost 7 bases to trimming and J lost 0 bases, with 13 bases between them. CDR3 in amino acids: CASNNYVGSGANVLTF. The CDR3 DNA reads as TGTGCCAGTAATAATTATGTCGGCTCTGGGGCCAACGTCCTGACTTTC.

The chain combines TRBV18 with TRBJ2-7; TRBD1 is a possible D gene (5 bases). Germline loops: CDR1 KGHSH, CDR2 LQKENI. Trimming pared 5 bases from V and 4 bases from J, leaving 12 bases between. This CDR3 is 13 amino acids long. As DNA, the CDR3 is TGTGCCAGCTCATCCGACAGCCTTTACGAGCAGTACTTC. Translation: CASSSDSLYEQYF.